The 25 T cell receptor beta chains given below trace back to one sample, sequenced in a study of vaccination and CD4 T cells after COVID-19. Documented treatment: roughly ten-day PBMC culture with coronavirus spike peptide pools or control peptides (ViraFEST assay). The study sequenced cultured CD4+ T cell DNA using the Oncomine TCR Beta short-read assay. TCRdb reanalysed the PCR reads using MiXCR and keeps one entry per CDR3 protein. The sample has 9,500 to 15,000 distinct CDR3 sequences; roughly 61% are singletons. No antigen has been assigned to these receptors. Sequencing was carried out using CD4+ T cells from blood, cultured in vitro. The receptors come from a human donor who had recovered from COVID-19.

This clonotype has just a few counts. V gene TRBV6-4 combines with J gene TRBJ1-1, with D perhaps matching TRBD1 (6 bases). V was shortened by 4 bases and J by 9 bases, with 15 bases between the two germline ends. CDR1 and CDR2 from the germline V gene are MRHNA and SNTAGT. The CDR3 covers 13 residues. The CDR3 nucleotides are TGTGCCAGCAGTGTTGAGACAGGCAATAAAGCTTTCTTT. This gives the protein CASSVETGNKAFF.

This chain uses TRBV5-1 with TRBJ2-7, with TRBD1 matching 8 bases. The CDR3 is 14 residues long. Germline CDR1 is SGHRS and CDR2 is YFSETQ. V trimming: 4 bases; J trimming: 3 bases; junction bases outside the gene matches: 6. Here the CDR3 reads CASSLLTGDYEQYF. The CDR3 DNA reads TGCGCCAGCAGCCTACTGACAGGGGACTACGAGCAGTACTTC.

The chain employs TRBV20-1 and TRBJ2-3; perhaps TRBD1 as D (5 bases). Germline V gives CDR1 DFQATT, CDR2 SNEGSKA (reference sequence). The V gene lost 3 bases and the J gene lost 4 bases, with 14 bases spanning the gap. This CDR3 contains 14 residues. The CDR3 region is CSASLAGPADTQYF. The CDR3, as DNA: TGCAGTGCTAGTTTAGCAGGGCCAGCAGATACGCAGTATTTT.

This clonotype was seen only a few times. This rearrangement joins TRBV7-2 to TRBJ2-6; D is undetermined. Trimming took 2 bases from V and 0 from J, leaving 5 bases between them. Germline V lookup: CDR1 SGHTA, CDR2 FQGNSA. The CDR3 runs to 15 residues. In nucleotides, the CDR3 is TGTGCCAGCAGCTTACTCGGCTCTGGGGCCAACGTCCTGACTTTC. It is translated as CASSLLGSGANVLTF.

V usage is TRBV6-1 and J usage is TRBJ2-3, with 7 bases matching TRBD2. The CDR3 has 14 residues. Germline V gene data show CDR1 as MNHNS and CDR2 as SASEGT. The ends lost 6 bases at V and 2 bases at J; junction bases unmatched: 5. The CDR3 nucleotides are TGTGCCAGCAGCACTAAGCGGGACACAGATACGCAGTATTTT. This encodes CASSTKRDTDTQYF.

The rearrangement links TRBV6-2 or TRBV6-3 to TRBJ1-6, with D maybe TRBD1 (5 bases). The CDR3 extends over 13 amino acids. CDR1 is MNHEY, CDR2 SVGEGT, per germline. Trimming left V 2 bases short and J 9 bases short, with 8 bases between. The CDR3 DNA reads as TGTGCCAGCAGTTACCTCCAGGGTTCACCCCTCCACTTT. This sequence encodes CASSYLQGSPLHF.

The gene calls are TRBV30 and TRBJ1-2; TRBD1 agrees at 7 bases. V gave up 0 bases and J gave up 14 bases; unmatched junction bases: 9. This CDR3 region has 12 residues. Germline values: CDR1 GTSNPN, CDR2 SVGIG (reference sequence). CDR3 amino acids: CAWSVDRVYWTF. As DNA, the CDR3 is TGTGCCTGGAGTGTTGACAGGGTTTATTGGACCTTC.

This chain joins TRBV6-2 or TRBV6-3 and TRBJ1-2, with D tentatively TRBD1 (5 bases). The CDR3 runs to 14 residues. Germline values: CDR1 MNHEY, CDR2 SVGEGT. V dropped 2 bases and J dropped 12 bases, with 19 bases sitting between them. The CDR3 here is CASSYLLGTMADTF. The CDR3 coding sequence is TGTGCCAGCAGTTACCTTTTGGGGACCATGGCCGACACCTTC.

The chain uses TRBV12-3 or TRBV12-4 and TRBJ1-4, with D perhaps matching TRBD1 (5 bases). This CDR3 contains 15 residues. V was trimmed by 2 bases and J by 7 bases, leaving 14 bases between them. CDR3 protein: CASSLNGAVGEKLFF. The CDR3 bases are TGTGCCAGCAGTTTAAACGGGGCAGTGGGTGAAAAACTGTTTTTT.

The chain couples TRBV11-2 to TRBJ2-7; a weak D match, TRBD2 (5 bases). CDR3 length equals 15 residues. CDR1 is SGHAT, CDR2 FQNNGV, per germline. V lost 3 bases, J lost 2 bases, and 14 bases lay in between. The CDR3, as DNA: TGTGCCAGCAGCTTCGGGGTCGGACTCGCCTACGAGCAGTACTTC. Its translation: CASSFGVGLAYEQYF.

V is TRBV7-2 and J is TRBJ2-6; D may be TRBD1 or TRBD2 (6 bases each). The CDR3 sequence is 18 residues long. CDR1 is SGHTA, CDR2 FQGNSA, per germline. V was pared by 6 bases and J by 0 bases, with 18 bases between. CDR3 DNA: TGTGCCAGCAGACGCCTTGGGGGGCGCCTCTCTGGGGCCAACGTCCTGACTTTC. Encoded protein: CASRRLGGRLSGANVLTF.

The J gene is TRBJ2-7, the V gene TRBV20-1; 8 nucleotides agree with TRBD2. The ends lost 3 bases at V and 4 bases at J; junction bases unmatched: 11. The CDR3 is 15 residues long. CDR1 DFQATT and CDR2 SNEGSKA come from the germline V gene (reference sequence). The CDR3 protein is CSASPTTSVSYEQYF. CDR3 nucleotides: TGCAGTGCTAGCCCTACGACTAGCGTTTCATACGAGCAGTACTTC.

V gene TRBV11-2 combines with J gene TRBJ2-3; the D gene is possibly TRBD1 (5 bases). Germline V gene data show CDR1 as SGHAT and CDR2 as FQNNGV. CDR3 length: 16 residues. V lost 1 base and J 2 bases, leaving 13 bases between the germline ends. The CDR3 region is CASSLGTQGYTDTQYF. Written as DNA, the CDR3 is TGTGCCAGCAGCTTAGGAACCCAGGGTTACACAGATACGCAGTATTTT.

This clonotype came up a few times. The chain joins TRBV6-2 or TRBV6-3 to TRBJ2-1; 9 bases match TRBD1. In germline, CDR1 is MNHEY, CDR2 SVGEGT. The CDR3 contains 14 residues. V shed 6 bases, J shed 2 bases, and the junction held 2 bases outside the gene matches. The CDR3 reads CASRDRGTYNEQFF. The CDR3 coding sequence is TGTGCCAGCAGGGACAGGGGCACCTACAATGAGCAGTTCTTC.

This chain joins TRBV28 and TRBJ1-5, with TRBD1 as a possible D gene (5 bases). Trimming took off 10 bases at V and 2 bases at J, with 15 bases between the two ends. Per germline, CDR1 MDHEN and CDR2 SYDVKM. The CDR3 has 14 amino acids. The CDR3 protein is CATLGAGGNQPQHF. The CDR3 region has the DNA TGTGCCACCTTAGGGGCGGGTGGCAATCAGCCCCAGCATTTT.

The sample holds a few counts of this clonotype. J is TRBJ2-2 and V is TRBV15; perhaps TRBD2 as D (6 bases). There are 14 residues in the CDR3. V was trimmed by 3 bases and J by 7 bases, leaving 12 bases between them. Germline assignment: CDR1 LNHNV and CDR2 YYDKDF (reference sequence). The CDR3 reads CATSSQGGVGELFF. CDR3 coding DNA: TGTGCCACCAGCAGTCAGGGAGGTGTCGGGGAGCTGTTTTTT.

J is TRBJ1-3 and V is TRBV7-8; TRBD1 aligns across 10 bases. In germline, CDR1 is SGHVS, CDR2 FQNEAQ. CDR3 length: 18 amino acids. V gave up 0 bases and J gave up 4 bases; unmatched junction bases: 9. The CDR3 region has the DNA TGTGCCAGCAGCTTAGCGAGGGGGACAGGGGTGATCGGAAACACCATATATTTT. This sequence encodes CASSLARGTGVIGNTIYF.

In DNA form, the CDR3 reads TGTGCCAGCAGCTTAGACCCAGCGAGCACCGGGGAGCTGTTTTTT. Its protein is CASSLDPASTGELFF. The V gene is TRBV11-2, the J gene TRBJ2-2; D unresolved. V lost 0 bases to trimming and J lost 4 bases, with 9 bases between them. The CDR3 is 15 residues long. Germline V gives CDR1 SGHAT, CDR2 FQNNGV.

This clonotype was seen only a few times. The chain carries TRBV20-1 and TRBJ2-3, with 12 bases aligning to TRBD2. The CDR3 runs 16 residues. CDR1 is DFQATT and CDR2 is SNEGSKA in the germline V gene (reference sequence). V was pared by 5 bases and J by 3 bases, with 9 bases of the junction left unmatched. The CDR3 loop is CSAESTTSGRTDTQYF. CDR3 DNA sequence: TGCAGTGCTGAAAGTACGACTAGCGGGAGAACAGATACGCAGTATTTT.

The V gene is TRBV29-1, the J gene TRBJ1-2; D ambiguous. V lost 4 bases to trimming and J lost 8 bases, with 17 bases between them. This CDR3 region has 13 residues. The germline CDR1 and CDR2 sequences are SQVTM and ANQGSEA. The CDR3 here is CSVVRSTNRGYTF. CDR3 DNA sequence: TGCAGCGTTGTGAGATCTACCAATCGCGGCTACACCTTC. The whole variable domain, remainder taken from reference TRBV29-1 and TRBJ1-2, is SAVISQKPSRDICQRGTSLTIQCQVDSQVTMMFWYRQQPGQSLTLIATANQGSEATYESGFVIDKFPISRPNLTFSTLTVSNMSPEDSSIYLCSVVRSTNRGYTFGSGTRLTVV.

In this sample, this clonotype turned up a few times. The genes are TRBV7-8 and TRBJ2-3; D is uncertain. The CDR3 is 11 residues long. V was shortened by 2 bases and J by 6 bases, with 3 bases between the two germline ends. CDR1 is SGHVS and CDR2 is FQNEAQ in the germline V gene. The CDR3 loop reads CASSLRDTQYF. The CDR3, as DNA: TGTGCCAGCAGCTTAAGGGATACGCAGTATTTT.

This sequence joins TRBV18 and TRBJ2-7; 12 positions agree with TRBD1. CDR1 is KGHSH and CDR2 is LQKENI in the germline V gene. Trimming removed 3 bases from V and 7 bases from J; junction bases left unmatched: 4. The CDR3 loop spans 14 amino acids. CDR3 sequence reads: CASSPGQGAGEQYF. The DNA for the CDR3 is TGTGCCAGCTCACCGGGACAGGGGGCGGGAGAGCAGTACTTC.

The chain combines TRBV20-1 with TRBJ2-5; 12 nucleotides line up with TRBD2. The CDR3 spans 19 residues. Germline assignment: CDR1 DFQATT and CDR2 SNEGSKA (reference sequence). V dropped 1 base and J dropped 4; count of bases not matched to a gene: 16. In DNA form, the CDR3 reads TGCAGTGCTAGAGTTTCGAGGCTAGCGGGAGGGCTGGGGGGAGAGACCCAGTACTTC. Protein product: CSARVSRLAGGLGGETQYF.

The rearrangement uses TRBV19 and TRBJ2-6; D call uncertain. CDR3 length: 20 residues. Germline loops: CDR1 LNHDA, CDR2 SQIVND (reference sequence). Deletions cut 1 base from V and 0 bases from J, with 19 bases between. CDR3 sequence reads: CASSIVRAAPGPSGANVLTF. CDR3 nucleotides: TGTGCCAGTAGTATAGTAAGGGCAGCCCCTGGTCCCTCTGGGGCCAACGTCCTGACTTTC.

This clonotype was recorded only once. This CDR3 reads CASSRPLNTEAFF. The DNA for the CDR3 is TGTGCCAGCAGTCGACCGTTGAACACTGAAGCTTTCTTT. V gene TRBV28 combines with J gene TRBJ1-1; D not certain. CDR3 length: 13 amino acids. The V gene's germline CDR1 is MDHEN and CDR2 SYDVKM. V was shortened by 5 bases and J by 0 bases, with 7 bases between the two germline ends. Full variable domain (remainder filled in from reference TRBV28 and TRBJ1-1): DVKVTQSSRYLVKRTGEKVFLECVQDMDHENMFWYRQDPGLGLRLIYFSYDVKMKEKGDIPEGYSVSREKKERFSLILESASTNQTSMYLCASSRPLNTEAFFGQGTRLTVV.